This is a list of T cell receptor beta chains from one sample in a study of cytomegalovirus exposure and HLA in healthy donors. The protocol was immunoSEQ multiplex PCR, while the TCRdb copy is restricted to in-frame clones and leaves out a portion. The table records roughly 150,000 clones, approximately 80% of them present only once. Material for sequencing was PBMCs. The receptors derive from a woman between 45 and 65 years old in good health and CMV-seropositive. Each CDR3 is given with its conserved first and last residue. The D gene is left open where the match is weak. Some rows mark clone size as missing; the rest say once, few, many or name a class of expanded clone.

TRBJ2-7,TRBV27,TRBD2,NA,TGTGCCAGCATTAATGCTGGGGAGGCGGGGGTGTTAGCGAATAGCTCCTACGAGCAGTACTTC,CASINAGEAGVLANSSYEQYF
TRBJ1-1,TRBV4-1,NA,NA,TGCGCCAGCAGGGTGAGTGACAGGCAAGACACTGAAGCTTTCTTT,CASRVSDRQDTEAFF
TRBJ2-7,TRBV30,TRBD2,NA,TGTGCCTGGGCCCAGCCGGGACTAGCGGTTTTCTTC,CAWAQPGLAVFF
TRBJ2-1,TRBV15,NA,NA,TGTGCCACCAGCAGAGTGTTGGGGGCCGACAATGAGCAGTTCTTC,CATSRVLGADNEQFF
TRBJ2-3,TRBV5-6,TRBD2,NA,TGTGCCAGCAGCCTGACTAGCGGGGGCCGCACAGATACGCAGTATTTT,CASSLTSGGRTDTQYF
TRBJ1-3,TRBV13,NA,NA,TGTGCCAGCTCAAGGGGCAGGGAACGAAACACCATATATTTT,CASSRGRERNTIYF
TRBJ2-2,TRBV18,NA,few,TGTGCCAGCTCACCGCTTTGGGTCGTGGAGAGCACCGGGGAGCTGTTTTTT,CASSPLWVVESTGELFF
TRBJ2-7,TRBV5-1,TRBD2,NA,TGCGCCAGCAGCTTTCCCGGGACTAACTCCGAGCAGTACTTC,CASSFPGTNSEQYF
TRBJ2-3,TRBV9,TRBD2,NA,TGTGCCAGCAGCTTCGGGGAGGGTGGCACAGATACGCAGTATTTT,CASSFGEGGTDTQYF
TRBJ2-1,TRBV27,NA,NA,TGTGCCAGCAGTTTATACGGCTCCTACAATGAGCAGTTCTTC,CASSLYGSYNEQFF
TRBJ1-1,TRBV2,NA,NA,TGTGCCAGCAGTCCCCGGGACATCCGGAGGGCTTTCTTT,CASSPRDIRRAFF
TRBJ1-5,TRBV6-1,NA,NA,TGTGCCAGCAGTGAATGGGGAGTGGGGTCCAATCAGCCCCAGCATTTT,CASSEWGVGSNQPQHF
TRBJ2-2,TRBV30,NA,few,TGTGCCTGGGGACAGTCAGCCGGGGAGCTGTTTTTT,CAWGQSAGELFF
TRBJ2-7,TRBV5-5,NA,NA,TGTGCCAGCAGCTTCCCGGGATCCTACGAGCAGTACTTC,CASSFPGSYEQYF
TRBJ2-7,TRBV2,NA,NA,TGTGCCAGCAAGCCGGGTGCAGGGGCGACCTACGAGCAGTACTTC,CASKPGAGATYEQYF
TRBJ1-6,TRBV6-4,TRBD1,NA,TGTGCCAGCAGTAGGACAGGGGAATCACCCCTCCACTTT,CASSRTGESPLHF
TRBJ1-5,TRBV19,TRBD1,NA,TGTGCCAGTAGAGAGGACAGGGGGGGCAATCAGCCCCAGCATTTT,CASREDRGGNQPQHF
TRBJ2-4,TRBV19,TRBD2,NA,TGTGCCAGTAGCGTAGCGGGGGACGAGAGAAACATTCAGTACTTC,CASSVAGDERNIQYF
TRBJ2-7,TRBV2,NA,NA,TGTGCCAGCAGTGAACCTGTCTCGGGATACGAGCAGTACTTC,CASSEPVSGYEQYF
TRBJ1-2,TRBV6-5,TRBD1,NA,TGTGCCAGCAGTTACCAAGGGGGCAGCTACACCTTC,CASSYQGGSYTF
TRBJ2-3,TRBV10-2,NA,NA,TGCGCCAGCAGTAGACACCCTAAGGGGGATACGCAGTATTTT,CASSRHPKGDTQYF
TRBJ2-6,TRBV7-9,NA,NA,TGTGCCAGCAGCTTCGGGGCTGGGGCCAACGTCCTGACTTTC,CASSFGAGANVLTF
TRBJ2-3,TRBV11-2,NA,NA,TGTGCCAGCAGCTCTTTCCCCACAGATACGCAGTATTTT,CASSSFPTDTQYF
TRBJ1-1,TRBV6-6,NA,NA,TGTGCCAGCAGTACGGACGGGGGGACTGAAGCTTTCTTT,CASSTDGGTEAFF
TRBJ2-7,TRBV28,TRBD2,NA,TGTGCCAGCAGTCCTTCGTCTAGCGGCATCCCGTACGAGCAGTACTTC,CASSPSSSGIPYEQYF
TRBJ2-2,TRBV5-1,TRBD2,few,TGCGCCAGCAGCTTCTCCGGGACTACCTCCACCGGGGAGCTGTTTTTT,CASSFSGTTSTGELFF
TRBJ2-3,TRBV7-9,TRBD1,NA,TGTGCCAGCAGCGGGACAGCCACAGATACGCAGTATTTT,CASSGTATDTQYF
TRBJ1-1,TRBV5-4,TRBD1,once,TGTGCCAGCAGTCGGGGACAGCCGCGGACTGAAGCTTTCTTT,CASSRGQPRTEAFF
TRBJ1-3,TRBV7-3,NA,few,TGTGCCAGCAACCGAGATGACGGCGGAGGGACAAACACCATATATTTT,CASNRDDGGGTNTIYF
TRBJ1-6,TRBV30,TRBD1,NA,TGTGCCTGGAGCCGACAGGGAGTCGGAGGACCCCTCCACTTT,CAWSRQGVGGPLHF
TRBJ2-6,TRBV4-1,NA,NA,TGCGCCAGCAGCCAAGAGCGGCCGGCTGGGGCCAACGTCCTGACTTTC,CASSQERPAGANVLTF
TRBJ2-3,TRBV5-5,NA,NA,TGTGCCAGCAGCTTGACGGGGTACAGCACAGATACGCAGTATTTT,CASSLTGYSTDTQYF
TRBJ2-7,TRBV7-7,TRBD1,once,TGTGCCAGCAGCTTGGGACAGGGGGCAGCCTACGAGCAGTACTTC,CASSLGQGAAYEQYF
TRBJ2-7,TRBV19,TRBD1,NA,TGTGCCAGTAGTATCGGCTACAGGGGCCACGAGCAGTACTTC,CASSIGYRGHEQYF
TRBJ2-3,TRBV9,TRBD2,NA,TGTGCCAGCAGCGTAAGTCCCAGGACTAGCACCCTGCCCACAGATACGCAGTATTTT,CASSVSPRTSTLPTDTQYF
TRBJ2-3,TRBV6-1,NA,few,TGTGCCAGCACCGGAGCACGGGGGCAGTATTTT,CASTGARGQYF
TRBJ1-6,TRBV7-2,TRBD1,NA,TGTGCCAGCAACCCGGGACAGGGGTTTTCACCCCTCCACTTT,CASNPGQGFSPLHF
TRBJ2-1,TRBV6-6,NA,few,TGTGCCAGCAGTTCATTTGCGGGGATATACAATGAGCAGTTCTTC,CASSSFAGIYNEQFF
TRBJ2-3,TRBV19,NA,NA,TGTGCCAGTAGCCCCGGGGTTACCTTCACAGATACGCAGTATTTT,CASSPGVTFTDTQYF
TRBJ2-5,TRBV5-1,TRBD2,NA,TGCGCCAGCACTCCCGGGGGGGAGACCCAGTACTTC,CASTPGGETQYF
TRBJ1-4,TRBV2,NA,few,TGTGCCAGCTCGGGTGAAGGAGAGGAAAAACTGTTTTTT,CASSGEGEEKLFF
TRBJ1-2,TRBV10-3,TRBD1,NA,TGTGCCATCGGTGATGCCAGGGGGCTCGGCTACACCTTC,CAIGDARGLGYTF
TRBJ1-1,TRBV25-1,NA,NA,TGTGCCAGCAGTGACCATCGGACAGCGAACACTGAAGCTTTCTTT,CASSDHRTANTEAFF
TRBJ1-6,TRBV27,NA,NA,TGTGCCAGCAGTCAAACCACTATCCCCGGTTCACCCCTCCACTTT,CASSQTTIPGSPLHF
TRBJ2-1,TRBV10-1,NA,NA,TGCGCCAGCTTTGACTCATACAATGAGCAGTTCTTC,CASFDSYNEQFF
TRBJ2-3,TRBV6-6,TRBD1,NA,TGTGCCAGCAGAGGGACAGGGAAGGCCGGCACAGATACGCAGTATTTT,CASRGTGKAGTDTQYF
TRBJ1-3,TRBV28,NA,few,TGTGCCTCGGGGGAGGGAACTCACTCTGGAAACACCATATATTTT,CASGEGTHSGNTIYF
TRBJ2-2,TRBV4-3,NA,NA,TGCGCCAGCTCACGCGCAGGGCCTGACACCGGGGAGCTGTTTTTT,CASSRAGPDTGELFF
TRBJ1-3,TRBV30,TRBD1,once,TGTGCCTTGGACAGGGGAACTGGAAACACCATATATTTT,CALDRGTGNTIYF
TRBJ2-2,TRBV10-3,NA,NA,TGTGCCTCGCGGAAGGGGGATGGCGGGGAGCTGTTTTTT,CASRKGDGGELFF
TRBJ2-7,TRBV5-4,NA,NA,TGTGCCAGCAGCTTGGAATCCAACGAGCAGTACTTC,CASSLESNEQYF
TRBJ1-1,TRBV27,TRBD1,NA,TGTGCCAGCATATTAAAGGGACAGGGGGCAACGATGTCTGAAGCTTTCTTT,CASILKGQGATMSEAFF